This TCR beta chain appears in the sequencing data of a study of T cells expressing NK-cell markers (dated by TCRdb to 2019 to 2021). Describing the broader study: TCR beta-chain repertoires were profiled in sorted CD3+CD56+NKG2C+, CD3+CD56+NKG2C- and CD3+CD56-NKG2C+ T-cell subsets from roughly eight donors. Seven of the eight sequenced donors were HCMV-seropositive and one was HCMV-seronegative. The study sequenced eight donors, all healthy volunteers chosen at random: three men and five women. Sequencing of the libraries produced 2 x 150 bp reads on Illumina HiSeq 2000/2500, MiSeq or NextSeq. General study outcomes and caveats: Whether the expanded NKG2C-expressing T cell clones were specific for HCMV antigens remained unclear. In six or seven donors, the dominant CD3+CD56+NKG2C+ clonotypes ranked among the top 10 CD8+ clonotypes, making up about 1.0-7.5% of CD8+ T cells. Those dominant clonotypes were again the most abundant among CD3+CD56-NKG2C+ cells in several donors, at roughly 25-65%.

HCMV serostatus was determined by detecting HCMV-specific IgG in serum with a commercial ELISA kit. Peripheral blood mononuclear cells were isolated from blood by Ficoll density gradient centrifugation. About this clonotype: This clone's antigen is unknown.

The sequencer listed for this sample is Illumina HiSeq 2000. The TCR beta cDNA libraries were made using 5'RACE template switching, a step that added both a universal primer site and unique molecular identifiers. Priming for cDNA synthesis came from the TCR beta constant segment, and two successive PCR amplification steps followed. The original pipeline was this. MIGEC handled demultiplexing of the reads and grouping by UMI, while MiTCR was used to assemble and quantify clonotypes. To exclude erroneous sequences, any TCR cDNA sequence not supported by at least two reads was discarded. The tcR package was used for downstream repertoire analysis, and clonotypes were matched across fractions by CDR3 nucleotide sequence plus V segment. VDJmatch was used to annotate antigen specificity against VDJdb, with one amino acid substitution in CDR3 allowed. TCRdb reprocessed the raw reads; every CDR3 protein sequence is a single record, and DNA is not supplied. The V and J calls shown here were made by TCRdb, not taken from the authors' results. The table for this sample lists 150,000 or so distinct CDR3 sequences. The ten top clones hold around a third of the sample.

The germline V gene (reference sequence) specifies LNHNV as CDR1 and YYDKDF as CDR2. Counted from cysteine to phenylalanine, this CDR3 has 16 amino acids. The DNA is not on file. This receptor was identified in a woman aged 45 to 65 in good health. Donor details come from another sample of the same person, matched by shared clones. The chain employs TRBV15 and TRBJ2-3; the TCRdb call, TRBD1, lacks DNA for checking. Sequenced: blood T cells: a sorted CD56 or NKG2C T cell subset, CD4+ or CD8+ T cells, or bulk PBMC T cells (not recorded which). The CDR3 protein: CATSRERGGGPDTQYF.